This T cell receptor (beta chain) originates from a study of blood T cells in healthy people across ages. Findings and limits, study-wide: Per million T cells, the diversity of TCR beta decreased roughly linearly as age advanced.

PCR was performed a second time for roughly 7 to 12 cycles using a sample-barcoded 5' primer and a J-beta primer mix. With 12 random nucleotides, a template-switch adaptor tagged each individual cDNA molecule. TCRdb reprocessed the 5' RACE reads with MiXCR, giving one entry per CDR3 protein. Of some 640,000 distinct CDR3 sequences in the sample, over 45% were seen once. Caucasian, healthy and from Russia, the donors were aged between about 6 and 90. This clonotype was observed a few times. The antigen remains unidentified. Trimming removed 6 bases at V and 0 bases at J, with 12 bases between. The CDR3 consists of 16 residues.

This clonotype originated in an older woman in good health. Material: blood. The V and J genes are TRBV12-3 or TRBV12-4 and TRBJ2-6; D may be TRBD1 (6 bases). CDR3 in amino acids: CASSRGQISGANVLTF. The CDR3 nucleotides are TGTGCCAGCAGCCGCGGACAGATCTCTGGGGCCAACGTCCTGACTTTC.